These T cell receptor beta chains were read from a single sample in a study of shared clonotypes between healthy human individuals. Using immunoSEQ multiplex PCR, the repertoire was profiled, and TCRdb retains in-frame clones only, with some absent. The data hold around 550,000 clones, with roughly 95% observed a single time. The sequencing input was naive CD4+ T cells sorted from blood. These receptors were collected from a young woman in good health. Each CDR3 is given with its conserved first and last residue. A D gene is named only where the DNA matches it firmly. Some rows mark clone size as missing; the rest say once, few, many or name a class of expanded clone.

>TRBV28|NA|TRBD1|TRBJ1-3
CASSLSGTGDTIYF
TGTGCCAGCAGTTTATCCGGGACAGGGGACACCATATATTTT
>TRBV5-1|NA|TRBD2|TRBJ2-1
CASSFTSGSDNEQFF
TGCGCCAGCAGCTTTACGAGCGGGAGCGACAATGAGCAGTTCTTC
>TRBV18|NA|NA|TRBJ1-2
CASSPIGDTSLYGYTF
TGTGCCAGCTCCCCCATTGGGGACACGAGTCTGTATGGCTACACCTTC
>TRBV18|NA|NA|TRBJ2-7
CASSPSAGAYEQYF
TGTGCCAGCTCACCTTCGGCAGGCGCCTACGAGCAGTACTTC
>TRBV4-2|NA|TRBD2|TRBJ2-1
CASSQPGTSGRGHNEQFF
TGTGCCAGCAGCCAACCCGGGACTAGCGGGAGAGGCCACAATGAGCAGTTCTTC
>TRBV6-5|NA|NA|TRBJ2-5
CASRPPVQETQYF
TGTGCCAGCAGGCCCCCGGTTCAAGAGACCCAGTACTTC
>TRBV28|NA|TRBD2|TRBJ2-5
CASSLSAIFGLAGGKTQYF
TGTGCCAGCAGTTTATCGGCAATTTTTGGACTAGCGGGAGGAAAGACCCAGTACTTC
>TRBV28|NA|NA|TRBJ2-1
CASSFRDYNEQFF
TGTGCCAGCAGTTTCCGAGACTACAATGAGCAGTTCTTC
>TRBV28|once|NA|TRBJ1-1
CASSQRNTEAFF
TGTGCCAGCAGTCAACGGAACACTGAAGCTTTCTTT
>TRBV28|NA|TRBD2|TRBJ2-7
CASSSSGSERHEQYF
TGTGCCAGCAGTTCCAGCGGGAGCGAACGACACGAGCAGTACTTC
>TRBV2|NA|NA|TRBJ1-4
CASLPGVGYEKLFF
TGTGCCAGCCTCCCGGGAGTTGGGTACGAAAAACTGTTTTTT
>TRBV5-4|once|NA|TRBJ1-1
CASSLGRKAFF
TGTGCCAGCAGCTTGGGGAGGAAAGCTTTCTTT
>TRBV29-1|once|TRBD2|TRBJ2-2
CSVESGRANTGELFF
TGCAGCGTTGAGAGCGGGAGAGCTAACACCGGGGAGCTGTTTTTT
>TRBV7-8|NA|TRBD1|TRBJ2-7
CASSASGTGSHEQYF
TGTGCCAGCAGCGCCTCCGGGACAGGGAGCCACGAGCAGTACTTC
>TRBV5-4|once|NA|TRBJ2-2
CASRPNLNTGELFF
TGTGCCAGCAGACCCAATCTTAACACCGGGGAGCTGTTTTTT
>TRBV10-2|NA|NA|TRBJ2-2
CASSDPYAGELFF
TGCGCCAGCAGTGACCCCTATGCCGGGGAGCTGTTTTTT
>TRBV11-3|NA|NA|TRBJ2-3
CASRQGGTDTQYF
TGTGCGAGCCGGCAGGGCGGCACAGATACGCAGTATTTT
>TRBV5-1|NA|TRBD2|TRBJ2-7
CASSLASGIYEQYF
TGCGCCAGCAGCTTGGCTAGCGGGATCTACGAGCAGTACTTC
>TRBV4-1|NA|TRBD2|TRBJ2-2
CASSHRKIVASGTGELFF
TGCGCCAGCAGCCACAGAAAAATCGTAGCTAGCGGCACCGGGGAGCTGTTTTTT
>TRBV5-4|NA|NA|TRBJ2-3
CASSWKDTQYF
TGTGCCAGCAGCTGGAAAGATACGCAGTATTTT
>TRBV9|NA|NA|TRBJ2-4
CASSVAIEGSAKNIQYF
TGTGCCAGCAGCGTAGCTATTGAGGGGAGCGCCAAAAACATTCAGTACTTC
>TRBV28|NA|NA|TRBJ2-7
CASSSTTEYEQYF
TGTGCCAGCAGTTCCACGACCGAATACGAGCAGTACTTC
>TRBV27|NA|TRBD2|TRBJ2-1
CASSSSAGGTPYNEQFF
TGTGCCAGCAGTTCCTCAGCGGGGGGAACTCCCTACAATGAGCAGTTCTTC
>TRBV10-3|NA|TRBD1|TRBJ2-3
CAISESEGAPSTDTQYF
TGTGCCATCAGTGAGTCTGAGGGGGCGCCTAGCACAGATACGCAGTATTTT
>TRBV28|NA|TRBD2|TRBJ2-2
CASSFYLAGTNTGELFF
TGTGCCAGCAGTTTTTACCTAGCGGGCACGAACACCGGGGAGCTGTTTTTT
>TRBV11-1|NA|TRBD2|TRBJ2-2
CASAGTKVNTGELFF
TGTGCCAGCGCGGGGACTAAGGTTAACACCGGGGAGCTGTTTTTT
>TRBV10-1|NA|NA|TRBJ1-2
CASIPGLGNYGYTF
TGCGCCAGCATCCCGGGGCTGGGGAACTATGGCTACACCTTC
>TRBV5-4|NA|TRBD2|TRBJ2-7
CASSQPGLASYEQYF
TGTGCCAGTTCTCAACCGGGACTAGCGAGTTACGAGCAGTACTTC
>TRBV7-2|NA|TRBD1|TRBJ2-2
CASSLGTGTTGELFF
TGTGCCAGCAGCTTAGGGACAGGGACCACCGGGGAGCTGTTTTTT
>TRBV6-1|NA|NA|TRBJ2-3
CASSENPSRGTQYF
TGTGCCAGCAGTGAAAACCCTAGTAGGGGTACGCAGTATTTT
>TRBV10-3|NA|NA|TRBJ2-6
CAISVGDTGANVLTF
TGTGCCATCAGTGTCGGGGACACCGGGGCCAACGTCCTGACTTTC
>TRBV5-1|NA|NA|TRBJ2-1
CASWIGSEQFF
TGCGCCAGCTGGATAGGATCTGAGCAGTTCTTC
>TRBV28|once|TRBD2|TRBJ2-3
CASSLNGLAADTQYF
TGTGCCAGCAGTTTAAACGGACTAGCTGCAGATACGCAGTATTTT
>TRBV11-2|NA|NA|TRBJ2-7
CASSPHLSSYEQYF
TGTGCCAGCAGCCCACATTTGTCATCCTACGAGCAGTACTTC
>TRBV28|once|NA|TRBJ1-2
CASRVVGSLYGYTF
TGTGCCAGCAGGGTCGTCGGGAGTCTTTATGGCTACACCTTC
>TRBV18|NA|TRBD1|TRBJ1-2
CASSPVPLDRNIYGYTF
TGTGCCAGCTCACCGGTCCCATTGGACAGGAATATCTATGGCTACACCTTC
>TRBV19|once|TRBD2|TRBJ2-1
CASSPMASGRANNEQFF
TGTGCCAGTAGCCCCATGGCGAGCGGGAGGGCAAACAATGAGCAGTTCTTC
>TRBV29-1|NA|NA|TRBJ2-1
CSVDLNEQFF
TGCAGCGTTGATCTGAATGAGCAGTTCTTC
>TRBV18|NA|NA|TRBJ1-4
CASSPAGTNEKLFF
TGTGCCAGCTCACCCGCCGGAACTAATGAAAAACTGTTTTTT
>TRBV10-3|NA|NA|TRBJ1-1
CAIRDSVIMNTEAFF
TGTGCCATCAGGGACAGTGTGATAATGAACACTGAAGCTTTCTTT
>TRBV6-5|NA|NA|TRBJ2-7
CASSYSGQMYEQYF
TGTGCCAGCAGTTACTCGGGCCAGATGTACGAGCAGTACTTC
>TRBV5-4|NA|NA|TRBJ2-1
CASSAGTPYNEQFF
TGTGCCAGCAGCGCCGGGACACCTTACAATGAGCAGTTCTTC
>TRBV5-1|few|NA|TRBJ2-7
CASSTGLTEQYF
TGCGCCAGCAGCACTGGTTTAACCGAGCAGTACTTC
>TRBV5-6|once|NA|TRBJ2-1
CASSPERWGGYNEQFF
TGTGCCAGCAGCCCGGAACGCTGGGGAGGCTACAATGAGCAGTTCTTC
>TRBV10-3|NA|NA|TRBJ2-1
CAISEFAPNEQFF
TGTGCCATCAGTGAGTTTGCGCCGAATGAGCAGTTCTTC
>TRBV5-1|NA|NA|TRBJ2-7
CASSLTYRRTVTYEQYF
TGCGCCAGCAGCTTGACCTATCGGAGGACAGTCACCTACGAGCAGTACTTC
>TRBV18|NA|NA|TRBJ2-3
CASSPLGIQTSTDTQYF
TGTGCCAGCTCACCACTCGGCATACAGACTAGCACAGATACGCAGTATTTT
>TRBV25-1|NA|TRBD1|TRBJ2-7
CASSEPGQGSYEQYF
TGTGCCAGCAGTGAGCCGGGACAGGGGTCCTACGAGCAGTACTTC
>TRBV10-2|NA|NA|TRBJ1-1
CASSESRTEAFF
TGCGCCAGCAGTGAGTCGAGGACTGAAGCTTTCTTT
>TRBV5-1|once|TRBD2|TRBJ2-2
CASSLAGLDTGELFF
TGCGCCAGCAGCTTAGCGGGATTAGACACCGGGGAGCTGTTTTTT
>TRBV5-4|NA|NA|TRBJ1-1
CASSLEGHTEAFF
TGTGCCAGCAGCTTGGAAGGGCATACTGAAGCTTTCTTT
>TRBV28|NA|TRBD1|TRBJ1-2
CASSFLTGQGNYGYTF
TGTGCCAGCAGTTTTTTAACCGGACAGGGAAACTATGGCTACACCTTC
>TRBV27|NA|NA|TRBJ1-6
CATARGVSYNSPLHF
TGTGCCACTGCAAGGGGGGTCTCCTATAATTCACCCCTCCACTTT